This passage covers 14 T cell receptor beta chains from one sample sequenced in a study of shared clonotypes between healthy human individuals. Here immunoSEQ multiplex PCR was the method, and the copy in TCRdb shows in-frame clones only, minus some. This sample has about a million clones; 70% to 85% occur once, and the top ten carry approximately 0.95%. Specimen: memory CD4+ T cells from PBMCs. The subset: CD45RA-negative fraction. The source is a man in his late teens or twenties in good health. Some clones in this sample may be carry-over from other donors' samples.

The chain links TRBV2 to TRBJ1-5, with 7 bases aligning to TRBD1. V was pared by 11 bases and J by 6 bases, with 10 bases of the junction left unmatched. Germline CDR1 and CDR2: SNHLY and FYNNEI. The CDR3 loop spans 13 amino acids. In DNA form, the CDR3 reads TGTGCCTCCACCAGGGGGGAAAGTCAGCCCCAGCATTTT. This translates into CASTRGESQPQHF.

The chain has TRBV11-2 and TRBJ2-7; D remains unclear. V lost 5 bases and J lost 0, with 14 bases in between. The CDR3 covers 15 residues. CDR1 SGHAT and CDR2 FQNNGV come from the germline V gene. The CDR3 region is CASSPILSSSYEQYF. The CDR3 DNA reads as TGTGCCAGCAGCCCCATATTGTCCAGCTCCTACGAGCAGTACTTC.

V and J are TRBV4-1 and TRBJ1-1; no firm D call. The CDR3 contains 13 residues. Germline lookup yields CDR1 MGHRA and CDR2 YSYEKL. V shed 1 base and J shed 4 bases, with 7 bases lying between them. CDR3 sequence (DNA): TGCGCCAGCAGCCAAGTATGGCCCACTGAAGCTTTCTTT. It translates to CASSQVWPTEAFF.

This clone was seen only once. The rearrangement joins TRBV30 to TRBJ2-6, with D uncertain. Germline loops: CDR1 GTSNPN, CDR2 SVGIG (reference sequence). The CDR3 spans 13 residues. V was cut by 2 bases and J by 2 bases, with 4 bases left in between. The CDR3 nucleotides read TGTGCCTGGAGTCGAGCTGGGGCCAACGTCCTGACTTTC. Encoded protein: CAWSRAGANVLTF.

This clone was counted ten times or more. CDR3 nucleotide sequence: TGTGCCAGAAGCTCAGCAAGAACCACAGATACGCAGTATTTT. Amino acid sequence: CARSSARTTDTQYF. The chain combines TRBV5-3 with TRBJ2-3, with D uncertain. TRBV5-3 is assigned to the ORF class and has an uncertain function. Trimming took off 3 bases at V and 2 bases at J, with 10 bases between the two ends. This CDR3 spans 14 amino acids.

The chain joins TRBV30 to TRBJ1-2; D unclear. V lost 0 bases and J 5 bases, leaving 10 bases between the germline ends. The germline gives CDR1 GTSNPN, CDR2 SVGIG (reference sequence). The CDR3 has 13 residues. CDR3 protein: CAWSVRPSYGYTF. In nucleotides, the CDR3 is TGTGCCTGGAGTGTAAGACCGAGTTATGGCTACACCTTC.

The CDR3 DNA is TGTGCCAGCAGCGGTGGGCTAGCAGGATACAATGAGCAGTTCTTC. Translating gives CASSGGLAGYNEQFF. V is TRBV6-1 and J is TRBJ2-1; D possibly corresponds to TRBD2 (5 bases). CDR1 and CDR2 from the germline V gene are MNHNS and SASEGT. This CDR3 has 15 residues. V lost 6 bases and J lost 4, with 16 bases in between.

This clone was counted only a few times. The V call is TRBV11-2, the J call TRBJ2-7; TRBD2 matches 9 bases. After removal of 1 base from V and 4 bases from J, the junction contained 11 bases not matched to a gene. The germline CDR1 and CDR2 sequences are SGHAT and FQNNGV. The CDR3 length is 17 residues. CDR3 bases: TGTGCCAGCAGCTTAGTAGCCGTACTAGCGGGTAGTTACGAGCAGTACTTC. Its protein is CASSLVAVLAGSYEQYF.

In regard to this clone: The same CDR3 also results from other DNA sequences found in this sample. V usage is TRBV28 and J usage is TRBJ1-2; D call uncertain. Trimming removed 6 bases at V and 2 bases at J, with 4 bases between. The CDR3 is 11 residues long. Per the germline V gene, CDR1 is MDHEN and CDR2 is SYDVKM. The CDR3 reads CASSENYGYTF. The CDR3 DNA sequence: TGTGCCAGCAGCGAGAACTATGGCTACACCTTC.

The DNA for the CDR3 is TGTGCCAGCTCACCAGGGGGCGCGAACACTGAAGCTTTCTTT. Translation gives CASSPGGANTEAFF. The rearrangement links TRBV18 to TRBJ1-1; weak D call: TRBD1 (6 bases). The V gene lost 2 bases and the J gene lost 1 base, with 8 bases spanning the gap. The CDR3 is 14 residues long. Germline assignment: CDR1 KGHSH and CDR2 LQKENI.

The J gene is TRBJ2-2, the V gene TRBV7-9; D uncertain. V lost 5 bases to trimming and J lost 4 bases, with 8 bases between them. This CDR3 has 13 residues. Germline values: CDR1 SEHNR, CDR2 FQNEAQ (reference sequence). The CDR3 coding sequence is TGTGCCAGCAGCCTAGGGTCCACCGGGGAGCTGTTTTTT. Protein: CASSLGSTGELFF.

CDR3 nucleotides: TGTGCCATCAGCTCTTTTGACAGGGGTTATAGCAATCAGCCCCAGCATTTT. This encodes CAISSFDRGYSNQPQHF. The J gene is TRBJ1-5, the V gene TRBV10-3; the match to TRBD1 covers 8 bases. V shed 6 bases, J shed 0 bases, and the junction held 10 bases outside the gene matches. Looked up from germline, CDR1 is ENHRY and CDR2 is SYGVKD. CDR3 size: 17 residues.

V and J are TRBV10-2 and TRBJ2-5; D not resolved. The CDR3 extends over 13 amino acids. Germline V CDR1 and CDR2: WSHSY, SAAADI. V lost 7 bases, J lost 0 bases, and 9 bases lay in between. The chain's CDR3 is CASKEPYQETQYF. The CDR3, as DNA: TGCGCCAGCAAAGAACCGTACCAAGAGACCCAGTACTTC.

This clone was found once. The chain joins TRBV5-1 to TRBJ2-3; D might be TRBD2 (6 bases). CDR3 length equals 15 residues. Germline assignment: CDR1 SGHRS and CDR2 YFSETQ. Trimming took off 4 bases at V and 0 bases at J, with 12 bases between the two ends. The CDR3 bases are TGCGCCAGCAGCACATCCGGGACTAGCACAGATACGCAGTATTTT. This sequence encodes CASSTSGTSTDTQYF.